This T cell receptor (beta chain) is drawn from a study of T cell responses to AZD1222 COVID-19 vaccine. Overall study results and limits: Rises in breadth and depth of Spike-specific TCRs came after two AZD1222 doses. The donor group comprised mostly white British people and more females; the analysis possibly underestimated clonal diversity.

Second-dose groups at about 4 or about 12 weeks were pooled. A remark on this clone: As yet, its antigen is unknown.

V dropped 4 bases and J dropped 9 bases, with 9 bases sitting between them. The germline CDR1 and CDR2 sequences are SQVTM and ANQGSEA. The CDR3 is 10 residues long. Sequencing was performed with immunoSEQ multiplex PCR; in TCRdb, only in-frame clones are kept and a portion is missing. The table shows 150,000 to 250,000 clones, with about 94% occurring only once. This clonotype originated in an adult who received the AZD1222 COVID-19 vaccine. Sequenced here: peripheral blood, sampled 28 days after the second AZD1222 dose. This chain connects TRBV29-1 to TRBJ2-5, with a possible D match to TRBD1 (5 bases). CDR3 sequence reads: CSVVEQAQYF. For the CDR3, the DNA is TGCAGCGTTGTAGAACAGGCCCAGTACTTC.